Sequencing of this TCR beta chain was carried out in a study of shared clonotypes between healthy human individuals. Study findings and constraints: Expectations were that clonotype sharing among donors would be affected by sequencing depth. Larger estimated richness was generally seen in naive subsets than in memory subsets. Unshared clonotypes carried lower generation probabilities than those common to all four donors.

This CDR3 comprises 12 residues. Germline V gene sequence: CDR1 GTSNPN, CDR2 SVGIG (reference sequence). The V end lost 5 bases, the J end lost 7 bases, and 14 bases lay between the germline ends. Using immunoSEQ multiplex PCR, the repertoire was profiled, and TCRdb retains in-frame clones only, with some absent. This table has approximately 1,500,000 clones, 98% appearing once. As regards this clone: No antigen is known for it. Other DNA sequences within the sample encode an identical CDR3.

The receptor was derived from a man younger than 45 in good health. The V and J genes are TRBV30 and TRBJ1-2; a weak D match, TRBD1 (6 bases). What was sequenced was naive CD4+ T cells sorted from blood. Subset given: CD45RA+ positively selected. The CDR3 DNA reads TGTGCCTGGTCCCCTGGAGGGGGTGGCTACACCTTC. Its protein product is CAWSPGGGGYTF.